These 17 T cell receptor beta chains were all obtained from the same sample, sequenced in a study of cytomegalovirus exposure and HLA in healthy donors. PCR was performed using 60 Vbeta and 13 Jbeta primers. The method was immunoSEQ multiplex PCR; TCRdb's version includes in-frame clones alone and lacks a portion of them. The sample has 60,000 or so clones; just under 85% are singletons. Input material: PBMCs. The origin of the receptors is a man aged 35 to 55 in good health and CMV-seronegative.

The rearrangement joins TRBV15 to TRBJ2-3, with D tentatively TRBD2 (7 bases). The CDR3 is 15 residues long. V was clipped by 0 bases and J by 10 bases, with 17 bases between them. The V gene's germline CDR1 is LNHNV and CDR2 YYDKDF (reference sequence). The chain's CDR3 is CATSRDREAGASQYF. CDR3 sequence (DNA): TGTGCCACCAGCAGAGATCGCGAGGCGGGGGCTTCGCAGTATTTT. The full variable domain, with the rest looked up from reference TRBV15 and TRBJ2-3, is DAMVIQNPRYQVTQFGKPVTLSCSQTLNHNVMYWYQQKSSQAPKLLFHYYDKDFNNEADTPDNFQSRRPNTSFCFLDIRSPGLGDTAMYLCATSRDREAGASQYFGPGTRLTVL.

The chain combines TRBV19 with TRBJ1-1, with D maybe TRBD1 (5 bases). V was shortened by 8 bases and J by 4 bases, with 20 bases between the two germline ends. The CDR3 consists of 15 residues. Germline loops: CDR1 LNHDA, CDR2 SQIVND (reference sequence). CDR3 in amino acids: CASGAGRRGSTEAFF. The CDR3 region has the DNA TGTGCCAGTGGTGCAGGGAGGAGGGGTTCCACTGAAGCTTTCTTT.

This clone was found once. The V gene is TRBV30, the J gene TRBJ1-2; possible D gene TRBD1, 5 bases. V lost 0 bases and J lost 4, with 15 bases in between. This CDR3 has 15 amino acids. Germline-derived CDR1 and CDR2 are GTSNPN and SVGIG (reference sequence). Written as DNA, the CDR3 is TGTGCCTGGAGTGTAACCCCCGGCAGGGCCTATGGCTACACCTTC. Its translation is CAWSVTPGRAYGYTF.

This clone was counted once. The rearrangement uses TRBV4-1 and TRBJ1-6; a possible D gene is TRBD1 (5 bases). Trimming left V 4 bases short and J 14 bases short, with 9 bases between. The CDR3 covers 11 residues. The germline CDR1 and CDR2 sequences are MGHRA and YSYEKL. DNA of the CDR3: TGCGCCAGCAGCCCCGGGGGATCCCTCCACTTT. This gives the protein CASSPGGSLHF.

The chain employs TRBV6-1 and TRBJ2-7, with D possibly being TRBD2 (7 bases). This CDR3 is 14 amino acids long. The V gene's germline CDR1 is MNHNS and CDR2 SASEGT. Trimming pared 7 bases from V and 2 bases from J, leaving 15 bases between. In DNA form, the CDR3 reads TGTGCCAGCAATTTAGGGGGGGACGCCTACGAGCAGTACTTC. It is translated as CASNLGGDAYEQYF.

The chain combines TRBV9 with TRBJ1-2, with 7 bases fitting TRBD1. The V and J ends lost 4 bases and 4 bases, in that order; junction bases with no gene match: 7. The CDR3 spans 14 residues. Germline CDR1 and CDR2: SGDLS and YYNGEE. For the CDR3, the DNA is TGTGCCAGCAGCAAGGGGGACAGTCTCTATGGCTACACCTTC. The encoded protein is CASSKGDSLYGYTF.

The chain couples TRBV11-2 to TRBJ1-2; D call uncertain. Germline V gene lookup returns CDR1 SGHAT and CDR2 FQNNGV. Trimming removed 5 bases at V and 3 bases at J, with 10 bases between. The CDR3 extends over 13 amino acids. The CDR3 loop is CASSRTYDYGYTF. The CDR3 nucleotides are TGTGCCAGCAGCCGGACTTATGACTATGGCTACACCTTC.

V gene TRBV5-1 combines with J gene TRBJ1-3; 12 bases are shared with TRBD1. Germline loops: CDR1 SGHRS, CDR2 YFSETQ. The CDR3 is 18 amino acids. V shed 0 bases and J 1 base; nucleotides not matched to a gene: 5. The CDR3 protein is CASSLGGTGGQSGNTIYF. In nucleotides, the CDR3 is TGCGCCAGCAGCTTGGGGGGGACAGGGGGCCAGTCTGGAAACACCATATATTTT.

This rearrangement joins TRBV15 to TRBJ1-5, with a possible D match to TRBD1 (6 bases). The germline V gene encodes CDR1 LNHNV and CDR2 YYDKDF (reference sequence). V gave up 1 base and J gave up 0 bases, with 16 bases separating them. This CDR3 spans 18 amino acids. DNA of the CDR3: TGTGCCACCAGCAGAGGTACAGGGCTTTACTATAGCAATCAGCCCCAGCATTTT. Amino acid sequence: CATSRGTGLYYSNQPQHF.

This chain links TRBV9 with TRBJ2-3; 9 nucleotides agree with TRBD2. Germline V gene lookup returns CDR1 SGDLS and CDR2 YYNGEE. This CDR3 has 15 residues. V was clipped by 3 bases and J by 1 base; unmatched bases: 3. CDR3: CASSAAGGGTDTQYF. The CDR3 region has the DNA TGTGCCAGCAGCGCGGCGGGGGGGGGCACAGATACGCAGTATTTT.

V gene TRBV19 combines with J gene TRBJ1-4; the match to TRBD1 covers 8 bases. V was pared by 4 bases and J by 3 bases, with 7 bases of the junction left unmatched. CDR3 size: 16 residues. Germline CDR1 is LNHDA and CDR2 is SQIVND (reference sequence). CDR3: CASSTDPGQANEKLFF. Written as DNA, the CDR3 is TGTGCCAGTAGTACAGATCCGGGACAGGCTAATGAAAAACTGTTTTTT.

The chain is built from TRBV5-6 and TRBJ2-2; D might be TRBD1 (6 bases). This CDR3 contains 17 residues. The germline gives CDR1 SGHDT, CDR2 YYEEEE. V was shortened by 0 bases and J by 1 base, with 13 bases between the two germline ends. CDR3 DNA: TGTGCCAGCAGCTTGGAGTTTGGGGGCCGGAACACCGGGGAGCTGTTTTTT. As protein: CASSLEFGGRNTGELFF.

This clone has a single count. The rearrangement links TRBV6-4 to TRBJ2-6; the D gene is possibly TRBD2 (5 bases). Per germline, CDR1 MRHNA and CDR2 SNTAGT. Trimming cost V 2 bases and J 4 bases, with 12 bases left between them. This CDR3 has 16 residues. The CDR3 sequence: CASSDAGPGGANVLTF. DNA for the CDR3: TGTGCCAGCAGTGACGCGGGTCCAGGAGGGGCCAACGTCCTGACTTTC.

The chain links TRBV9 to TRBJ1-4; no firm D call. Germline assignment: CDR1 SGDLS and CDR2 YYNGEE. The ends were cut back, 4 bases at V and 13 bases at J, with 17 bases in the middle. CDR3 size: 13 residues. CDR3 sequence reads: CASSPIPGTRLFF. CDR3 nucleotide sequence: TGTGCCAGCAGCCCCATACCGGGCACTAGACTGTTTTTT.

The V call is TRBV30, the J call TRBJ1-3; D is possibly TRBD1 (6 bases). The CDR3 is made up of 16 amino acids. The ends were cut back, 4 bases at V and 4 bases at J, with 20 bases in the middle. CDR1 and CDR2 (germline): GTSNPN, SVGIG (reference sequence). The CDR3 DNA sequence: TGTGCCTGGACCATCGGGGGGGCTTCAGCAGGAAACACCATATATTTT. This codes for CAWTIGGASAGNTIYF.

This chain joins TRBV9 and TRBJ2-1, with 8 bases that match TRBD2. Germline CDR1 and CDR2: SGDLS and YYNGEE. V shed 0 bases and J 7 bases; nucleotides not matched to a gene: 12. This CDR3 comprises 17 residues. CDR3 in amino acids: CASSVDPTGGPKNEQFF. The CDR3 coding sequence is TGTGCCAGCAGCGTAGACCCCACGGGGGGGCCGAAAAATGAGCAGTTCTTC.

The chain carries TRBV27 and TRBJ1-2; 9 bases match TRBD1. Germline CDR1 reads MNHEY; CDR2 reads SMNVEV (reference sequence). This CDR3 has 15 amino acids. The V and J ends lost 4 bases and 2 bases, in that order; junction bases with no gene match: 5. CDR3 in amino acids: CASSSFGTGNYGYTF. The DNA for the CDR3 is TGTGCCAGCAGTTCCTTTGGGACAGGGAACTATGGCTACACCTTC.